The 30 T cell receptor beta chains below come from one sample, sequenced in a study of shared clonotypes between healthy human individuals. Some clones are missing from TCRdb's copy, which holds only in-frame ones; the method was immunoSEQ multiplex PCR. The data contain 700,000 to 950,000 clones, around 96% of them singletons. Selected positively for CCR7 and CD45RO-negative, naive CD8 cells excluded terminally differentiated effector memory CD45RA+ cells. Sequenced material: naive CD8+ T cells sorted from blood. The receptors originated from a man aged 25-45 years in good health.

The V call is TRBV30, the J call TRBJ2-7; D uncertain. V lost 4 bases, J lost 0 bases, and 7 bases lay in between. CDR1 GTSNPN and CDR2 SVGIG come from the germline V gene (reference sequence). This CDR3 spans 12 amino acids. The chain's CDR3 is CAWMLDSYEQYF. CDR3 DNA sequence: TGTGCCTGGATGCTGGACTCCTACGAGCAGTACTTC. Looking up the rest from reference TRBV30 and TRBJ2-7 gives the full variable domain: SQTIHQWPATLVQPVGSPLSLECTVEGTSNPNLYWYRQAAGRGLQLLFYSVGIGQISSEVPQNLSASRPQDRQFILSSKKLLLSDSGFYLCAWMLDSYEQYFGPGTRLTVT.

The chain's CDR3 is CASSKDRDNQPQHF. CDR3 nucleotide sequence: TGTGCCAGCAGCAAGGACAGAGACAATCAGCCCCAGCATTTT. The chain joins TRBV7-9 to TRBJ1-5, with D possibly TRBD1 on 6 matching bases. Germline-derived CDR1 and CDR2 are SEHNR and FQNEAQ (reference sequence). The CDR3 spans 14 residues. V was shortened by 5 bases and J by 3 bases, with 11 bases between the two germline ends.

The chain couples TRBV28 to TRBJ2-5; no clear D gene. V lost 3 bases to trimming and J lost 3 bases, with 14 bases between them. Germline assignment: CDR1 MDHEN and CDR2 SYDVKM. The CDR3 is 15 residues long. The CDR3 sequence is CASSLIQELEETQYF. CDR3 coding DNA: TGTGCCAGCAGTTTGATCCAGGAACTTGAAGAGACCCAGTACTTC.

This chain joins TRBV7-9 and TRBJ2-7; the D call may be TRBD1 or TRBD2 (5 bases each). CDR1 and CDR2 (germline): SEHNR, FQNEAQ (reference sequence). V was pared by 5 bases and J by 7 bases, with 18 bases between. The CDR3 loop spans 14 amino acids. The CDR3 sequence is CASSPEGPVREQYF. In nucleotides, the CDR3 is TGTGCCAGCAGCCCCGAGGGGCCAGTGAGGGAGCAGTACTTC.

The chain carries TRBV10-2 and TRBJ2-7; 7 nucleotides align to TRBD2. The CDR3 covers 13 residues. The germline V gene encodes CDR1 WSHSY and CDR2 SAAADI. The trim removed 4 bases at V and 3 bases at J, leaving 3 bases unmatched. For the CDR3, the DNA is TGCGCCAGCAGTGGCGGGAGCGGCTACGAGCAGTACTTC. Translating gives CASSGGSGYEQYF.

J is TRBJ1-2 and V is TRBV5-5; D unresolved. From germline, CDR1 is SGHKS and CDR2 YYEKEE (reference sequence). The ends were cut back, 3 bases at V and 7 bases at J, with 10 bases in the middle. The CDR3 has 12 residues. The CDR3 is CASSYLGSGYTF. The DNA of the CDR3 is TGTGCCAGCAGCTATCTTGGCAGTGGCTACACCTTC.

V usage is TRBV7-2 and J usage is TRBJ2-7; possibly TRBD2 for D (5 bases). This CDR3 spans 14 amino acids. Germline CDR1 is SGHTA and CDR2 is FQGNSA. Deletions cut 5 bases from V and 3 bases from J, with 14 bases between. CDR3 region: CASSPGLVVYEQYF. CDR3 coding DNA: TGTGCCAGCAGCCCCGGACTGGTCGTCTACGAGCAGTACTTC.

This clone was recorded once. The chain joins TRBV4-3 to TRBJ2-1; D not resolved. Germline V gene lookup returns CDR1 LGHNA and CDR2 YSLEER. The CDR3 length is 18 residues. With 4 bases removed from V and 0 bases from J, the gap between germline ends came to 19 bases. The CDR3 loop reads CASSPRRMTTYSYNEQFF. CDR3 nucleotide sequence: TGCGCCAGCAGCCCCCGGCGTATGACCACCTACTCCTACAATGAGCAGTTCTTC.

The CDR3 loop reads CASAAGTSGNEQFF. The CDR3 nucleotides are TGTGCCAGCGCCGCCGGGACTAGCGGCAATGAGCAGTTCTTC. The rearrangement joins TRBV27 to TRBJ2-1; 11 nucleotides match TRBD2. This CDR3 region has 14 residues. V dropped 8 bases and J dropped 6; count of bases not matched to a gene: 6. Germline V gene lookup returns CDR1 MNHEY and CDR2 SMNVEV (reference sequence).

The chain has TRBV19 and TRBJ2-1; no reliable D call. Germline V gene data show CDR1 as LNHDA and CDR2 as SQIVND (reference sequence). Trimming left V 5 bases short and J 1 base short, with 12 bases between. The CDR3 extends over 15 amino acids. The CDR3 here is CASSPFSSSYNEQFF. CDR3 DNA sequence: TGTGCCAGTAGTCCTTTTAGCAGTTCCTACAATGAGCAGTTCTTC.

This clone was detected once. This chain links TRBV7-9 with TRBJ2-1; 12 bases map to TRBD2. CDR3 length: 16 amino acids. Germline assignment: CDR1 SEHNR and CDR2 FQNEAQ (reference sequence). Unmatched junction bases numbered 8, after V lost 3 bases and J lost 8 bases. As DNA, the CDR3 is TGTGCCAGCAGCTTCCCTAGCGGGAGGGCCTTGGATGAGCAGTTCTTC. The encoded protein is CASSFPSGRALDEQFF.

The rearrangement joins TRBV11-2 to TRBJ2-1; possible D gene TRBD1, 5 bases. This CDR3 spans 16 amino acids. Germline V lookup: CDR1 SGHAT, CDR2 FQNNGV. V lost 5 bases to trimming and J lost 5 bases, with 19 bases between them. This CDR3 is CASSASQGRIDNEQFF. The CDR3 nucleotides read TGTGCCAGCAGCGCATCCCAGGGCAGGATAGACAATGAGCAGTTCTTC.

The CDR3 nucleotides read TGTGCCAGCGCTAGGACAGGGGGGAACACCGGGGAGCTGTTTTTT. This encodes CASARTGGNTGELFF. V usage is TRBV27 and J usage is TRBJ2-2; 10 positions match TRBD1. V trimming: 8 bases; J trimming: 1 base; junction bases outside the gene matches: 4. Germline lookup yields CDR1 MNHEY and CDR2 SMNVEV (reference sequence). The CDR3 covers 15 residues.

The CDR3 spells CASSFSYMVGNEQFF. Here the CDR3 DNA reads TGTGCCAGCAGCTTTAGTTATATGGTCGGCAATGAGCAGTTCTTC. The V call is TRBV7-8, the J call TRBJ2-1; no reliable D call. The CDR3 spans 15 residues. V dropped 3 bases and J dropped 6 bases, with 15 bases sitting between them. CDR1 SGHVS and CDR2 FQNEAQ come from the germline V gene.

V and J are TRBV27 and TRBJ2-7; maybe TRBD1 (6 bases). Between the trimmed V and J ends, which lost 5 bases and 5 bases, there was a span of 16 bases. Germline V gene lookup returns CDR1 MNHEY and CDR2 SMNVEV (reference sequence). The CDR3 covers 14 residues. The CDR3 nucleotides are TGTGCCAGCAGTGTCGGACAGCCGACGAACGAGCAGTACTTC. Its translation: CASSVGQPTNEQYF.

This chain joins TRBV7-9 and TRBJ1-1, with 12 bases identical to TRBD1. J was trimmed by 5 bases and V by 3 bases; bases with no gene match: 10. CDR3 length: 17 residues. The germline gives CDR1 SEHNR, CDR2 FQNEAQ (reference sequence). The CDR3 region has the DNA TGTGCCAGCAGCTTGCTTAGGGGACAGGGGGCGGAAACTGAAGCTTTCTTT. Translated, it gives CASSLLRGQGAETEAFF.

About this clone itself: Other DNA variants within this sample encode the same CDR3. The rearrangement joins TRBV6-5 to TRBJ2-7; the D gene is possibly TRBD1 (5 bases). CDR3 size: 13 residues. Trimming stripped 3 bases from V and 1 base from J, with 7 bases between. Germline V gene sequence: CDR1 MNHEY, CDR2 SVGAGI. The CDR3 DNA reads TGTGCCAGCAGTTATCAGGGATCCTACGAGCAGTACTTC. Its translation is CASSYQGSYEQYF.

The chain links TRBV29-1 to TRBJ2-5; TRBD1 agrees at 7 bases. The CDR3 extends over 14 amino acids. Germline loops: CDR1 SQVTM, CDR2 ANQGSEA. The V and J ends lost 6 bases and 0 bases, in that order; junction bases with no gene match: 7. The CDR3 protein is CSVYGTANQETQYF. For the CDR3, the DNA is TGCAGCGTCTACGGGACAGCTAACCAAGAGACCCAGTACTTC.

The chain has TRBV5-1 and TRBJ2-1, with D unresolved. Trimming removed 4 bases at V and 4 bases at J, with 18 bases between. CDR1 is SGHRS, CDR2 YFSETQ, per germline. The CDR3 consists of 16 residues. The CDR3, as DNA: TGCGCCAGCAGCGACGTCCGGGTCGATTCATACAATGAGCAGTTCTTC. This gives the protein CASSDVRVDSYNEQFF.

The chain uses TRBV6-5 and TRBJ2-7; TRBD1 is a possible D gene (5 bases). This CDR3 comprises 14 residues. V dropped 6 bases and J dropped 6 bases, with 18 bases sitting between them. The V gene's germline CDR1 is MNHEY and CDR2 SVGAGI. The CDR3 sequence is CASRLTASPLEQYF. The CDR3 DNA follows: TGTGCCAGCAGACTGACAGCAAGCCCTCTCGAGCAGTACTTC.

The chain couples TRBV27 to TRBJ2-7; tentatively, D is TRBD2 (7 bases). Trimming removed 6 bases from V and 7 bases from J, with 22 bases in between. This CDR3 region has 15 residues. Germline CDR1 reads MNHEY; CDR2 reads SMNVEV (reference sequence). In DNA form, the CDR3 reads TGTGCCAGCAGCCAAAGGGGGGGTCCTTCGGGAGAGCAGTACTTC. Translating it yields CASSQRGGPSGEQYF.

The V and J genes are TRBV7-6 and TRBJ2-7; weak D call: TRBD2 (5 bases). The CDR3 has 13 amino acids. V gave up 7 bases and J gave up 0 bases, with 10 bases separating them. Looked up from germline, CDR1 is SGHVS and CDR2 is FNYEAQ. The CDR3 DNA reads TGTGCCAGCATGGAGGAGAGCTCCTACGAGCAGTACTTC. This encodes CASMEESSYEQYF. Filled out from reference TRBV7-6 and TRBJ2-7, the complete variable domain reads GAGVSQSPRYKVTKRGQDVALRCDPISGHVSLYWYRQALGQGPEFLTYFNYEAQQDKSGLPNDRFSAERPEGSISTLTIQRTEQRDSAMYRCASMEESSYEQYFGPGTRLTVT.

V gene TRBV27 combines with J gene TRBJ2-7; 10 nucleotides line up with TRBD2. This CDR3 contains 15 residues. Germline lookup yields CDR1 MNHEY and CDR2 SMNVEV (reference sequence). The V and J ends lost 5 bases and 6 bases, in that order; junction bases with no gene match: 10. The CDR3 bases are TGTGCCAGCAGTCCCGGGGCTAGCGGGAGTCTCGAGCAGTACTTC. Its protein is CASSPGASGSLEQYF.

This clone was seen a single time. The V and J genes are TRBV19 and TRBJ2-1, with 8 bases aligning to TRBD1. The CDR3 consists of 16 residues. CDR1 LNHDA and CDR2 SQIVND come from the germline V gene (reference sequence). The trim removed 1 base at V and 4 bases at J, leaving 6 bases unmatched. CDR3 amino acids: CASSIGQGAVYNEQFF. DNA for the CDR3: TGTGCCAGTAGTATAGGTCAGGGGGCAGTGTACAATGAGCAGTTCTTC.

The V and J genes are TRBV6-6 and TRBJ2-7; the match to TRBD1 covers 9 bases. The CDR3 covers 15 residues. J was trimmed by 3 bases and V by 5 bases; bases with no gene match: 8. CDR1 and CDR2 (germline): MNHNY, SVGAGI (reference sequence). CDR3 DNA: TGTGCCAGCAGTCGACCGGGACAGGGAGACTACGAGCAGTACTTC. Protein product: CASSRPGQGDYEQYF.

This clone came up once. The chain joins TRBV5-1 to TRBJ2-1; tentative D call: TRBD1 (5 bases). CDR1 is SGHRS, CDR2 YFSETQ, per germline. The V end was cut by 2 bases, the J end by 2 bases, with 11 bases between. The CDR3 loop spans 15 amino acids. Here the CDR3 DNA reads TGCGCCAGCAGCTTCGCGACAGATACCTACAATGAGCAGTTCTTC. Residues: CASSFATDTYNEQFF.

This clone came up once. V and J are TRBV7-3 and TRBJ1-3, with no clear D. V was shortened by 4 bases and J by 4 bases, with 11 bases between the two germline ends. Germline-derived CDR1 and CDR2 are SGHTA and FQGTGA. CDR3 size: 14 residues. The CDR3 protein is CASSSSTGGNTIYF. The CDR3 DNA sequence: TGTGCCAGCAGCTCCTCCACGGGCGGAAACACCATATATTTT.

The V call is TRBV15, the J call TRBJ2-1; D perhaps matches TRBD2 (6 bases). Germline CDR1 LNHNV, CDR2 YYDKDF (reference sequence). V was pared by 3 bases and J by 2 bases, with 14 bases between. The CDR3 has 16 residues. CDR3 nucleotide sequence: TGTGCCACCAGCAGGTTCGCGGGGCTAACCTACAATGAGCAGTTCTTC. Amino acids: CATSRFAGLTYNEQFF.

This clone was recorded once. The chain employs TRBV21-1 and TRBJ1-2. TRBV21-1 corresponds to a pseudogene. The CDR3 sequence is 14 residues long. CDR3 protein: CASSPVGALYGYTF. The CDR3 DNA reads TGTGCCAGCAGTCCCGTCGGGGCGCTCTATGGCTACACCTTC.

The chain has TRBV7-9 and TRBJ2-7; the D gene could be TRBD1 or TRBD2 (6 bases each). There are 16 residues in the CDR3. Germline V CDR1 and CDR2: SEHNR, FQNEAQ (reference sequence). Trimming pared 5 bases from V and 7 bases from J, leaving 24 bases between. DNA of the CDR3: TGTGCCAGCAGCCTTAGGGGGGCCGGGGCCCGGGGTGAGCAGTACTTC. Its translation is CASSLRGAGARGEQYF.